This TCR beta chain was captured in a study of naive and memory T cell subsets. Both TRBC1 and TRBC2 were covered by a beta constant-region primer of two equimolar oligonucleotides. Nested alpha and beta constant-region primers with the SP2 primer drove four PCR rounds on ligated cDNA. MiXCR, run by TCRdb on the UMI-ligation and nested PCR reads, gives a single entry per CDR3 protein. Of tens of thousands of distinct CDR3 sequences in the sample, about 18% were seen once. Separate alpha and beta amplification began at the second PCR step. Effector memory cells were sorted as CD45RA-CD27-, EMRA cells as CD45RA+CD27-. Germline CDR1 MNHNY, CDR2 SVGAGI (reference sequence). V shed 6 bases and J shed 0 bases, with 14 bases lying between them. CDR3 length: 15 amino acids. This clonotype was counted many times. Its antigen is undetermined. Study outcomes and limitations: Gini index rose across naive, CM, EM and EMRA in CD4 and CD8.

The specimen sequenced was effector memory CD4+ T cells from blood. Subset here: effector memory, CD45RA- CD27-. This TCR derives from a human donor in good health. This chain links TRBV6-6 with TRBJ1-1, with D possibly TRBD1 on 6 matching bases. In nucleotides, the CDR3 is TGTGCCAGCAGGAAGACAGGTTCCATGAACACTGAAGCTTTCTTT. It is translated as CASRKTGSMNTEAFF.